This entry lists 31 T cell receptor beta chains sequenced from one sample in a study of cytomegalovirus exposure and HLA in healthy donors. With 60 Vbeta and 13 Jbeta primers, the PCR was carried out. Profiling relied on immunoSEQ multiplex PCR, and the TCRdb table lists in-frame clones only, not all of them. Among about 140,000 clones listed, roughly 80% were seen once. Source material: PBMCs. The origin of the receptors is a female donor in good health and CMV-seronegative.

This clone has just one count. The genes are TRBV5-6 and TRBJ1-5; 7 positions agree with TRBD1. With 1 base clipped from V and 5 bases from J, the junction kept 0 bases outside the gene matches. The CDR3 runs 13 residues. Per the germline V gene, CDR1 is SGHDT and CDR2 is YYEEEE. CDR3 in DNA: TGTGCCAGCAGCTTGACAGGGGATCAGCCCCAGCATTTT. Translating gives CASSLTGDQPQHF.

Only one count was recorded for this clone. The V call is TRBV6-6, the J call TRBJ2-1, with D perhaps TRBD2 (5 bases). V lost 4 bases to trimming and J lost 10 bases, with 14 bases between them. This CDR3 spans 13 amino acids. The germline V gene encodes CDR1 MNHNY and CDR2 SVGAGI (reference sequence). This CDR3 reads CASSLIGGREQFF. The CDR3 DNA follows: TGTGCCAGCAGTTTGATTGGAGGACGGGAGCAGTTCTTC.

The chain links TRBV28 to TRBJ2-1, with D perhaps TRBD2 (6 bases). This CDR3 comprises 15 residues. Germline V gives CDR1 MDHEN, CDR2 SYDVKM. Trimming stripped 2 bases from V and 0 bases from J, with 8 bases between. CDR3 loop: CASSLGGSSYNEQFF. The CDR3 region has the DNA TGTGCCAGCAGTTTAGGGGGGAGCTCCTACAATGAGCAGTTCTTC.

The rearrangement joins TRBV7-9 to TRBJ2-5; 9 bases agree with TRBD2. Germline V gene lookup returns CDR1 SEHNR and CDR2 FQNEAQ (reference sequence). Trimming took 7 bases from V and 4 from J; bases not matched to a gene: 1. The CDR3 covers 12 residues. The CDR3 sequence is CASTSGIETQYF. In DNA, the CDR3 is TGTGCCAGCACTAGCGGGATAGAGACCCAGTACTTC.

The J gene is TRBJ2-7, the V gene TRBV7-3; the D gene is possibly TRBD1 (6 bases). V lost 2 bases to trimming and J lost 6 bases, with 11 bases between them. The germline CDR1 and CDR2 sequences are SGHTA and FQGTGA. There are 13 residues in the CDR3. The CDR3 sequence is CASSLGTGLEQYF. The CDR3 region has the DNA TGTGCCAGCAGCTTAGGCACAGGGCTCGAGCAGTACTTC.

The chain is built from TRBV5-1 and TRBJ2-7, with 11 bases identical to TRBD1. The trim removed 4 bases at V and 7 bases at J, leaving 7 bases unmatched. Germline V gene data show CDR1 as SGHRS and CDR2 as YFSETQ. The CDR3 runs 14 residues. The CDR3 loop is CASSPGTGGQEQYF. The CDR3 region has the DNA TGCGCCAGCAGCCCTGGGACAGGGGGGCAAGAGCAGTACTTC.

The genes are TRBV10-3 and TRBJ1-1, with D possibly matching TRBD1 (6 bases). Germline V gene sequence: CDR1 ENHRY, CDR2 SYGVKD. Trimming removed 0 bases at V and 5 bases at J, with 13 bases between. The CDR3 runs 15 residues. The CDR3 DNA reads TGTGCCATCAGTGAGTCGGGGGGGCGGGAAACTGAAGCTTTCTTT. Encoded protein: CAISESGGRETEAFF.

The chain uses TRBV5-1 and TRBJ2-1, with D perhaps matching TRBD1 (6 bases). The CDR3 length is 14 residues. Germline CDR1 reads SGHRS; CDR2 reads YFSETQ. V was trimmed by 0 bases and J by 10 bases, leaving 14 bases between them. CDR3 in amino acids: CASSLARTDTEQFF. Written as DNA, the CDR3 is TGCGCCAGCAGCTTGGCGCGGACAGATACCGAGCAGTTCTTC.

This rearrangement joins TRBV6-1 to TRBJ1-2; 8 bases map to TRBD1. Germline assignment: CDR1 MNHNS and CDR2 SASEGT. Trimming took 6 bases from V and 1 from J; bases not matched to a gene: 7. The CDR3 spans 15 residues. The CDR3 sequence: CASRRGQGHNYGYTF. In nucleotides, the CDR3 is TGTGCCAGCAGACGAGGACAGGGCCATAACTATGGCTACACCTTC.

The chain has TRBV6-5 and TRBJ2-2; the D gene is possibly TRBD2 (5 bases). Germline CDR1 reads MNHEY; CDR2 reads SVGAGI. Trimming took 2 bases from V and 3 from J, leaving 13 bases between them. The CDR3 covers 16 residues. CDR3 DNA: TGTGCCAGCAGTTACCGTACTAGTAAGGACACCGGGGAGCTGTTTTTT. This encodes CASSYRTSKDTGELFF.

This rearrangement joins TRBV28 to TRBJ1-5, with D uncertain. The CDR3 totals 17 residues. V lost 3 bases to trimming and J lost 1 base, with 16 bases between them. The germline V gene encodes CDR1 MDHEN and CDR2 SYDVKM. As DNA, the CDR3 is TGTGCCAGCAGTTTCTACTATACCCGGGTAAGCAATCAGCCCCAGCATTTT. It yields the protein CASSFYYTRVSNQPQHF.

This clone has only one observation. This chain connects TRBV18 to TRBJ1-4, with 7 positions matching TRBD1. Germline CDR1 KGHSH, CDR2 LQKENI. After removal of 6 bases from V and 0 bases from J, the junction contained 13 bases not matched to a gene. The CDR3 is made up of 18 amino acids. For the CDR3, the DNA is TGTGCCAGCTCCCCTAACCCATGGGACAGCGCAACTAATGAAAAACTGTTTTTT. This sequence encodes CASSPNPWDSATNEKLFF. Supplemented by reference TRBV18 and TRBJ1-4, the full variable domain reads NAGVMQNPRHLVRRRGQEARLRCSPMKGHSHVYWYRQLPEEGLKFMVYLQKENIIDESGMPKERFSAEFPKEGPSILRIQQVVRGDSAAYFCASSPNPWDSATNEKLFFGSGTQLSVL.

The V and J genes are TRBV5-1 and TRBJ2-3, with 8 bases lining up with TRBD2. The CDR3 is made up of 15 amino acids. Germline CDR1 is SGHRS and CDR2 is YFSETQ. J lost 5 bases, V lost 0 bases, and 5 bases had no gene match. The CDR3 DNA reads TGCGCCAGCAGCTTGGATGGACTAGCTATAGATACGCAGTATTTT. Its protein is CASSLDGLAIDTQYF.

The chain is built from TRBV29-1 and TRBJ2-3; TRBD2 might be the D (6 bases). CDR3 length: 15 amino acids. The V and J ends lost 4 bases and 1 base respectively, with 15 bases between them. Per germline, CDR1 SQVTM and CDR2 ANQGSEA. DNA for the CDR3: TGCAGCGTTGGAATTATCGGGGGAGGCACAGATACGCAGTATTTT. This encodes CSVGIIGGGTDTQYF.

In nucleotides, the CDR3 is TGCAGCGTTAAGGGCGGGAGCTCCTACGAGCAGTACTTC. This sequence encodes CSVKGGSSYEQYF. This chain links TRBV29-1 with TRBJ2-7, with 7 bases fitting TRBD2. After removal of 5 bases from V and 0 bases from J, the junction contained 4 bases not matched to a gene. The CDR3 loop spans 13 amino acids. The germline gives CDR1 SQVTM, CDR2 ANQGSEA.

CDR3 loop: CAISESETGGYEQYF. In DNA, the CDR3 is TGTGCCATCAGTGAGTCGGAGACAGGGGGCTACGAGCAGTACTTC. The chain couples TRBV10-3 to TRBJ2-7; 9 bases agree with TRBD1. The V segment lost 0 bases and the J segment 3 bases; nucleotides outside the gene matches: 3. The CDR3 loop spans 15 amino acids. Germline-derived CDR1 and CDR2 are ENHRY and SYGVKD.

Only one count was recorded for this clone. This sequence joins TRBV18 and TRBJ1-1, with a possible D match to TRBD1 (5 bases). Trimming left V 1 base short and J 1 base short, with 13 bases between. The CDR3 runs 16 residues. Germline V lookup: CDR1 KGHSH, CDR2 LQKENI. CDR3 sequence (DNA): TGTGCCAGCTCACCACTGGGGGGAGGGGCGAACACTGAAGCTTTCTTT. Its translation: CASSPLGGGANTEAFF.

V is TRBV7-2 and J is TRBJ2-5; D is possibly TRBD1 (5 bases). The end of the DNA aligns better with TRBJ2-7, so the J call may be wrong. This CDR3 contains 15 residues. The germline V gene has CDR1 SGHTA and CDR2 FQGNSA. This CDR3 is CASSLQGAISYEQYF. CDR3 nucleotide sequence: TGTGCCAGCAGCTTACAGGGCGCGATTTCCTACGAGCAGTACTTC.

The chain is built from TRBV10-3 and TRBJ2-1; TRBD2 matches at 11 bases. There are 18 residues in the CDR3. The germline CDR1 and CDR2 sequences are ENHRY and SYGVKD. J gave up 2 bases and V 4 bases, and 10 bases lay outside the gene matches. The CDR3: CAISGPPGLAAAYNEQFF. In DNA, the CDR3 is TGTGCCATCAGTGGCCCACCGGGACTAGCGGCTGCCTACAATGAGCAGTTCTTC.

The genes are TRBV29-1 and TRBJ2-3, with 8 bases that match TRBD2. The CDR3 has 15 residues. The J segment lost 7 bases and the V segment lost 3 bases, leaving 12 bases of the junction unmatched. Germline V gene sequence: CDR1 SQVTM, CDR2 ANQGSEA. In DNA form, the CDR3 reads TGCAGCGTTGAGGGGGTAGCGGGATGGTCGAATACGCAGTATTTT. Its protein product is CSVEGVAGWSNTQYF.

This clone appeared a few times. The CDR3 bases are TGTGCCAGCAGCGTCTCGGGACAGGGTACCACCTTC. Translating it yields CASSVSGQGTTF. The chain uses TRBV27 and TRBJ1-2; 9 nucleotides agree with TRBD1. Germline V gene sequence: CDR1 MNHEY, CDR2 SMNVEV (reference sequence). This CDR3 has 12 amino acids. J gave up 13 bases and V 6 bases, and 9 bases lay outside the gene matches.

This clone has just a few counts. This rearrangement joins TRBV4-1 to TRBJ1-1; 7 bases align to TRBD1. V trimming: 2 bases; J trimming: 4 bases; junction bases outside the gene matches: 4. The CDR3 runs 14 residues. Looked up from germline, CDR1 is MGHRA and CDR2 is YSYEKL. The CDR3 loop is CASSQQGVGTEAFF. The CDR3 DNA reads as TGCGCCAGCAGCCAACAGGGGGTAGGCACTGAAGCTTTCTTT.

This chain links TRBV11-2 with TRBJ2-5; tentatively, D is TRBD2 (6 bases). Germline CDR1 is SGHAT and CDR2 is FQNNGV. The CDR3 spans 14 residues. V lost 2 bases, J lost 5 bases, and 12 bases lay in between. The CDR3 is CASSLSFGGETQYF. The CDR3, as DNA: TGTGCCAGCAGCTTAAGTTTTGGAGGGGAGACCCAGTACTTC.

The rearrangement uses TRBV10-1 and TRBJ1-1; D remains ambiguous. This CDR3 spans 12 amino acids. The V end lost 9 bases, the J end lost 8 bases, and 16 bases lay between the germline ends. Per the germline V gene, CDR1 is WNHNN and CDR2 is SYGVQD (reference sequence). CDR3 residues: CARGRILLEAFF. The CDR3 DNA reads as TGCGCCAGGGGTCGTATTTTACTAGAAGCTTTCTTT.

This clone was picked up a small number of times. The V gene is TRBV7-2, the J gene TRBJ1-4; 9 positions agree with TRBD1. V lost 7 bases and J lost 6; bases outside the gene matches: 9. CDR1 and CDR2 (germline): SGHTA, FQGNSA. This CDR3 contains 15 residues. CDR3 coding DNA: TGTGCCAGCACCGCGACGGGACAGGGTTATGAAAAACTGTTTTTT. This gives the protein CASTATGQGYEKLFF. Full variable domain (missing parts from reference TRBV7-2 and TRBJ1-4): GAGVSQSPSNKVTEKGKDVELRCDPISGHTALYWYRQSLGQGLEFLIYFQGNSAPDKSGLPSDRFSAERTGGSVSTLTIQRTQQEDSAVYLCASTATGQGYEKLFFGSGTQLSVL.

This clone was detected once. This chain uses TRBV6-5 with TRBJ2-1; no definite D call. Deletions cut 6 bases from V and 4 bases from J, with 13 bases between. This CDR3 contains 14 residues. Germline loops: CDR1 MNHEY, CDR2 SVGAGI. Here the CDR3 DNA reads TGTGCCAGCAGCCCTACCCAACCTTACAATGAGCAGTTCTTC. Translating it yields CASSPTQPYNEQFF.

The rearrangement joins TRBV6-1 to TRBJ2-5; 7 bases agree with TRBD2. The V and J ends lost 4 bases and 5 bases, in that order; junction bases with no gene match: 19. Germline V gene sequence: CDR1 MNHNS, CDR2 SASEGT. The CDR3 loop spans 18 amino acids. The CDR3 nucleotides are TGTGCCAGCAGTGTTAGTTCGCCGGGACTACGGGCGAGGGAGACCCAGTACTTC. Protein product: CASSVSSPGLRARETQYF.

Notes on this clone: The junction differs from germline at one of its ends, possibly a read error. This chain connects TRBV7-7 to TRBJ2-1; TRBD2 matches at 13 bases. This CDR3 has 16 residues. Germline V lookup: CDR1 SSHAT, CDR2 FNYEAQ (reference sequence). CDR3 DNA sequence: TGTGCTAGCAGCTCGTGGACTAGCGGGAGTAGCAATGAGCAGTTCTTC. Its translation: CASSSWTSGSSNEQFF.

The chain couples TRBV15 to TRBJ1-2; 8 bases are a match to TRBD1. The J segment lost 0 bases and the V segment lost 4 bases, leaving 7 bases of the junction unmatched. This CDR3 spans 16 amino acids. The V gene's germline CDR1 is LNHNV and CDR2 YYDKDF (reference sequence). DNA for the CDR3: TGTGCCACCAGCAAGGAGGACAGGGCGTCTAACTATGGCTACACCTTC. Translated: CATSKEDRASNYGYTF. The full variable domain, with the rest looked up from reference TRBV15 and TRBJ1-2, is DAMVIQNPRYQVTQFGKPVTLSCSQTLNHNVMYWYQQKSSQAPKLLFHYYDKDFNNEADTPDNFQSRRPNTSFCFLDIRSPGLGDTAMYLCATSKEDRASNYGYTFGSGTRLTVV.

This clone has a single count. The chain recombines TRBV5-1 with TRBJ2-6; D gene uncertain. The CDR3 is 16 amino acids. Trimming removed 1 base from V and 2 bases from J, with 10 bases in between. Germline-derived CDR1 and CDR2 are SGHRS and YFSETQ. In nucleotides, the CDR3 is TGCGCCAGCAGCTTGCTAAGTCCACCTGGGGCCAACGTCCTGACTTTC. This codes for CASSLLSPPGANVLTF. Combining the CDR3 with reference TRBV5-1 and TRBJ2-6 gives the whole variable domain KAGVTQTPRYLIKTRGQQVTLSCSPISGHRSVSWYQQTPGQGLQFLFEYFSETQRNKGNFPGRFSGRQFSNSRSEMNVSTLELGDSALYLCASSLLSPPGANVLTFGAGSRLTVL.

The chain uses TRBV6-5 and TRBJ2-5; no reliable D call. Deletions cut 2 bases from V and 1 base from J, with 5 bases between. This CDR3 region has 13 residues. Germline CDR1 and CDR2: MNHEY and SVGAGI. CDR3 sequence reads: CASSYGSQETQYF. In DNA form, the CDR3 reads TGTGCCAGCAGTTACGGCAGCCAAGAGACCCAGTACTTC.